These 21 T cell receptor beta chains were sequenced from one sample in a study of breast tumors, draining lymph nodes, adjacent tissues. MiXCR, applied by TCRdb to the multiplex PCR reads, yields one record per CDR3 protein. The sample carries over 10,000 distinct CDR3 sequences, roughly 35% recorded once. The sequencing input was breast tumor tissue. Receptors were obtained from a female donor with breast cancer. Some clones in this sample may be carry-over from other donors' samples.

This rearrangement joins TRBV7-9 to TRBJ2-2; TRBD2 agrees at 8 bases. The length of the CDR3 is 15 residues. In germline, CDR1 is SEHNR, CDR2 FQNEAQ (reference sequence). Losses at the gene ends were 4 bases for V and 6 bases for J; bases not matched to a gene: 7. The CDR3 here is CASSSNREGPGELFF. In DNA form, the CDR3 reads TGTGCCAGCAGCTCGAATCGGGAGGGCCCCGGGGAGCTGTTTTTT.

The chain is built from TRBV6-5 and TRBJ2-1; TRBD2 is a possible D gene (6 bases). V was trimmed by 4 bases and J by 5 bases, leaving 15 bases between them. CDR3 length equals 15 residues. Per the germline V gene, CDR1 is MNHEY and CDR2 is SVGAGI. This CDR3 reads CASSWGLRGHNEQFF. The CDR3 DNA is TGTGCCAGCAGTTGGGGACTCCGAGGCCACAATGAGCAGTTCTTC.

This clonotype was seen many times. V usage is TRBV3-1 and J usage is TRBJ2-3; no clear D. V was pared by 5 bases and J by 1 base, with 10 bases between. CDR3 size: 14 residues. CDR1 is LGHDT, CDR2 YNNKEL, per germline (reference sequence). The CDR3 here is CASSWVSGTDTQYF. The DNA for the CDR3 is TGTGCCAGCAGCTGGGTTTCCGGCACAGATACGCAGTATTTT.

This clonotype was recorded many times. The chain employs TRBV6-5 and TRBJ2-1; TRBD1 aligns across 11 bases. The CDR3 runs 17 residues. Germline V gene data show CDR1 as MNHEY and CDR2 as SVGAGI. V gave up 7 bases and J gave up 9 bases; unmatched junction bases: 17. The CDR3 sequence is CASTLMGSGTGGGEQFF. CDR3 in DNA: TGTGCCAGCACCCTTATGGGATCCGGGACAGGGGGGGGTGAGCAGTTCTTC.

Ten or more counts support this clonotype. The rearrangement uses TRBV2 and TRBJ2-7; TRBD1 agrees at 9 bases. Germline CDR1 reads SNHLY; CDR2 reads FYNNEI. The CDR3 has 13 residues. Unmatched junction bases numbered 3, after V lost 5 bases and J lost 4 bases. The CDR3 spells CASSIGQGYEQYF. The CDR3 DNA reads TGTGCCAGCAGTATTGGACAGGGGTACGAGCAGTACTTC.

This clonotype was counted ten times or more. V usage is TRBV5-8 and J usage is TRBJ2-5; the D is unclear. V was trimmed by 0 bases and J by 1 base, leaving 10 bases between them. Germline V gives CDR1 SGHTS, CDR2 YDEGEE. The CDR3 extends over 15 amino acids. The CDR3 region is CASSLALGSQETQYF. The DNA of the CDR3 is TGTGCCAGCAGCTTGGCCCTGGGCAGCCAAGAGACCCAGTACTTC.

This clonotype was counted at least ten times. V and J are TRBV2 and TRBJ2-4; D not certain. Trimming pared 2 bases from V and 6 bases from J, leaving 8 bases between. The germline V gene encodes CDR1 SNHLY and CDR2 FYNNEI. The CDR3 is 13 residues long. The CDR3 DNA follows: TGTGCCAGCAGTGAACGAAAAGGAAACATTCAGTACTTC. It is translated as CASSERKGNIQYF.

This clonotype was observed many times. The V gene is TRBV3-1, the J gene TRBJ1-3; D is perhaps TRBD1 (5 bases). This CDR3 has 17 amino acids. The V gene's germline CDR1 is LGHDT and CDR2 YNNKEL (reference sequence). Trimming took 0 bases from V and 0 from J, leaving 12 bases between them. Here the CDR3 reads CASSQEIGGPSGNTIYF. The CDR3 coding sequence is TGTGCCAGCAGCCAAGAGATCGGGGGTCCCTCTGGAAACACCATATATTTT.

By share of the sample, this clonotype is medium-sized. The chain employs TRBV2 and TRBJ2-1, with unresolved D. CDR1 is SNHLY and CDR2 is FYNNEI in the germline V gene. The CDR3 length is 13 residues. Trimming took 4 bases from V and 9 from J, leaving 13 bases between them. CDR3 residues: CASSVRDRGEQFF. In nucleotides, the CDR3 is TGTGCCAGCAGTGTTAGAGATAGAGGTGAGCAGTTCTTC.

The rearrangement uses TRBV7-8 and TRBJ2-5; 13 bases are shared with TRBD2. Trimming at V came to 5 bases and at J to 3 bases, leaving 0 bases not matched to a gene. This CDR3 spans 14 amino acids. Germline values: CDR1 SGHVS, CDR2 FQNEAQ. CDR3 sequence (DNA): TGTGCCAGCAGCGGGACTAGCGGGGAAGAGACCCAGTACTTC. Translated: CASSGTSGEETQYF.

In the case of this clonotype: At one end the junction does not follow the germline gene, possibly because of a read error. The chain has TRBV5-1 and TRBJ2-3, with TRBD1 matching 7 bases. The J call is doubtful: the DNA matches TRBJ1-5 better. CDR3 length: 17 residues. Germline V gene lookup returns CDR1 SGHRS and CDR2 YFSETQ. Written as DNA, the CDR3 is TGTGCCAGCAGCTTGGAACGCTGGACCAGCGGGACAGATACGCAGCATTTT. It codes for CASSLERWTSGTDTQHF.

The rearrangement uses TRBV24-1 and TRBJ2-5; D may be TRBD1 (6 bases). Germline-derived CDR1 and CDR2 are KGHDR and SFDVKD. The CDR3 is 16 amino acids. V dropped 3 bases and J dropped 1 base, with 14 bases sitting between them. The CDR3 here is CATSDIRKGVQETQYF. CDR3 nucleotides: TGTGCCACCAGTGATATCCGGAAGGGGGTCCAAGAGACCCAGTACTTC.

This chain links TRBV14 with TRBJ1-5, with D uncertain. Trimming removed 5 bases from V and 3 bases from J, with 23 bases in between. The CDR3 spans 18 residues. Looked up from germline, CDR1 is SGHDN and CDR2 is FVKESK. Written as DNA, the CDR3 is TGTGCCAGCAGCTTATATGGGGTGAAGGGAAGCATCAATCAGCCCCAGCATTTT. The encoded protein is CASSLYGVKGSINQPQHF. The complete variable domain, with remaining parts taken from reference TRBV14 and TRBJ1-5, reads EAGVTQFPSHSVIEKGQTVTLRCDPISGHDNLYWYRRVMGKEIKFLLHFVKESKQDESGMPNNRFLAERTGGTYSTLKVQPAELEDSGVYFCASSLYGVKGSINQPQHFGDGTRLSIL.

By sample share, this clonotype is medium-sized. V and J are TRBV11-2 and TRBJ2-5; no clear D gene. CDR1 and CDR2 (germline): SGHAT, FQNNGV. The CDR3 sequence is 13 residues long. V was cut by 1 base and J by 5 bases, with 8 bases left in between. The CDR3 nucleotides are TGTGCCAGCAGCTTAGGGCTCGGGGAGACCCAGTACTTC. This sequence encodes CASSLGLGETQYF.

This clonotype was seen a single time. CDR3 nucleotide sequence: TGCGCCAGCAGCGCAGGACTAGCAGATACGCAGTATTTT. Encoded protein: CASSAGLADTQYF. The chain carries TRBV5-1 and TRBJ2-3, with 7 bases aligning to TRBD2. The CDR3 covers 13 residues. Germline CDR1 is SGHRS and CDR2 is YFSETQ. J lost 4 bases, V lost 4 bases, and 3 bases had no gene match.

This clonotype was counted a few times. V usage is TRBV20-1 and J usage is TRBJ2-4, with 8 bases that match TRBD1. The CDR3 spans 16 residues. The V segment lost 5 bases and the J segment 3 bases; nucleotides outside the gene matches: 12. Germline lookup yields CDR1 DFQATT and CDR2 SNEGSKA (reference sequence). The CDR3 spells CSAANPPDRGKNIQYF. CDR3 DNA: TGCAGTGCTGCAAATCCCCCCGACAGGGGCAAAAACATTCAGTACTTC.

There are many counts of this clonotype. The chain is built from TRBV24-1 and TRBJ2-1; D unresolved. Per the germline V gene, CDR1 is KGHDR and CDR2 is SFDVKD. The CDR3 extends over 12 amino acids. The ends were cut back, 7 bases at V and 7 bases at J, with 10 bases in the middle. CDR3 nucleotides: TGTGCCACCAGAAGTCCCGGGAATGAGCAGTTCTTC. Translated, it gives CATRSPGNEQFF.

This clonotype was counted between two and nine times. The chain is built from TRBV20-1 and TRBJ2-7; 7 bases are shared with TRBD1. Germline CDR1 reads DFQATT; CDR2 reads SNEGSKA (reference sequence). Germline trimming cut 1 base from V and 9 bases from J; bases unmatched to any gene: 12. The CDR3 extends over 14 amino acids. The CDR3 DNA reads as TGCAGTGCTAGAGTAGGGGGCGGGTCGACCGGGCAGTACTTC. Protein: CSARVGGGSTGQYF.

This clonotype occurred many times. In DNA form, the CDR3 reads TGTGCCAGCAGTCGACAGGGGGCGGCAACGGAAAAACTGTTTTTT. Amino acid sequence: CASSRQGAATEKLFF. The chain couples TRBV28 to TRBJ1-4, with TRBD1 matching over 10 bases. The germline V gene encodes CDR1 MDHEN and CDR2 SYDVKM. Unmatched junction bases numbered 8, after V lost 5 bases and J lost 8 bases. The length of the CDR3 is 15 residues.

The V gene is TRBV20-1, the J gene TRBJ1-6; D possibly corresponds to TRBD1 (5 bases). The germline CDR1 and CDR2 sequences are DFQATT and SNEGSKA (reference sequence). V dropped 5 bases and J dropped 0 bases, with 17 bases sitting between them. This CDR3 is built from 17 residues. CDR3 DNA sequence: TGCAGTGCTGGGGTCGGGGGACCGAGCTCCTATAATTCACCCCTCCACTTT. This sequence encodes CSAGVGGPSSYNSPLHF.

This clonotype appeared many times. J is TRBJ2-5 and V is TRBV6-5; D gene unclear. With 0 bases removed from V and 1 base from J, the gap between germline ends came to 9 bases. The CDR3 length is 15 residues. CDR1 is MNHEY, CDR2 SVGAGI, per germline. The CDR3, as DNA: TGTGCCAGCAGTTACTCCTACAGCAGCCAAGAGACCCAGTACTTC. Its protein product is CASSYSYSSQETQYF.